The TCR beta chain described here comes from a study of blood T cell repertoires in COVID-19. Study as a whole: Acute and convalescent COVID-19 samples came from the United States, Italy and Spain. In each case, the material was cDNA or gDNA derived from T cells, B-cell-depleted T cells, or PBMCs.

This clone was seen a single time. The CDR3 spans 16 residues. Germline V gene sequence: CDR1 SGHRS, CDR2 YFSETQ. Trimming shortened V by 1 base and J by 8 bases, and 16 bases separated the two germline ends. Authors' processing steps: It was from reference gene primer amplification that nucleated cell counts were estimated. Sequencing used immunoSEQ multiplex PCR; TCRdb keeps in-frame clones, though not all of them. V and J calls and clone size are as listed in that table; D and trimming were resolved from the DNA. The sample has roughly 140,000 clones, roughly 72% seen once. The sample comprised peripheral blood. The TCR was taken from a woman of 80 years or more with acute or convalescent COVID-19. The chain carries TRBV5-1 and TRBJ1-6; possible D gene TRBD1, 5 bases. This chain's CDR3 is CASSLPSGKMDSPLHF. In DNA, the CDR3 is TGCGCCAGCAGCTTGCCATCAGGGAAAATGGATTCACCCCTCCACTTT.